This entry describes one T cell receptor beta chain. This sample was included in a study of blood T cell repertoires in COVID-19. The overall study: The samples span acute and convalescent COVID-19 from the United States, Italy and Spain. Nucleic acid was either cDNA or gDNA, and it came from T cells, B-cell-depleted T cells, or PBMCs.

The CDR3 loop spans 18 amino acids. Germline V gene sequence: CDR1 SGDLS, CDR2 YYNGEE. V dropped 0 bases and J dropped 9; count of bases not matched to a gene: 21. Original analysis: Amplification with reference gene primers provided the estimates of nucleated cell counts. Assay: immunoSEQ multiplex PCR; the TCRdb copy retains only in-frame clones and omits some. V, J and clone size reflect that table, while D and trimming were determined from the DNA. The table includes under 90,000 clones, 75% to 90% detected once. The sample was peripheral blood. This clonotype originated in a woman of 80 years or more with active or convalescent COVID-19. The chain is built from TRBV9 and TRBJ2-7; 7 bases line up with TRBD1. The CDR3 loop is CASSVGVETGDLQFGQYF. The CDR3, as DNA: TGTGCCAGCAGCGTAGGGGTAGAAACAGGGGATCTCCAATTCGGGCAGTACTTC. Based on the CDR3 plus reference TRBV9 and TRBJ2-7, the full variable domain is DSGVTQTPKHLITATGQRVTLRCSPRSGDLSVYWYQQSLDQGLQFLIQYYNGEERAKGNILERFSAQQFPDLHSELNLSSLELGDSALYFCASSVGVETGDLQFGQYFGPGTRLTVT.